This TCR beta chain was sequenced for a study of blood T cells in healthy people across ages (dated by TCRdb to about 2015). Regarding the complete study: In model experiments, template switching captured about one uniquely barcoded TCR beta cDNA molecule for every two T cells. To track age-related changes in TCR beta repertoire diversity, the study relied on deep sequencing normalized with unique cDNA molecular identifiers. Donors were grouped into four age groups: young (average 16 years), middle-aged (roughly 38), aged (approximately 67) and long-lived (roughly 80). To avoid experimental bias, donors of different ages were spread randomly across the sequencing lanes. For two donors (one aged 18 to 30 and one aged 80 or older), the study analyzed two additional independent replicas of 1 million unique cDNA reads from the same blood draw.

Here is what the overall study found, with its caveats: A strong correlation was found between observed TCR beta diversity and the percentage of naive T cells measured by flow cytometry. The long-lived group showed more naive CD4+ T cells, fewer expanded clones and increased TCR diversity than the aged group, suggesting age selection. Donor CMV infection status was unknown, potentially confounding age-related changes in expanded clonotypes. Since profiling was done on bulk unsorted PBMCs, naive and antigen-experienced compartments could not be conclusively compared. As age increased, observed TCR beta diversity per million T cells dropped in a roughly linear way, and a significant reduction was already evident by age 40. Estimates of total diversity from one million sequenced T cells were regarded as lower bounds and underestimates.

V drops 4 bases and J drops 8 bases, leaving 13 bases in between. The CDR3 has 13 amino acids, counting the end cysteine and phenylalanine. The sequence is cut down to CDR3 DNA, 39 bases in frame from base 1. CDR1 and CDR2 were assigned from the germline V gene as SGHRS and YFSETQ. The donors were about 40 Caucasian individuals from Russia, aged roughly 6 to 90 years, who were systemically healthy. Roughly 10 milliliters of peripheral blood were drawn from each donor into EDTA-treated Vacutainer tubes. PBMCs were isolated by Ficoll-Paque density-gradient centrifugation, with at least 6.5 million obtained per sample. Trizol reagent was used to extract total RNA from PBMCs, with at least 5 micrograms per sample. Naive CD45RAhigh/CD27high T cell percentages were measured by flow cytometry on a PBMC aliquot from every donor. Receptor libraries were prepared by 5' RACE. The sequencer was an Illumina HiSeq 2500. A second PCR of about 6 to 12 cycles was performed with a sample-barcoded 5' primer and a J-beta primer mix. Each TCR beta cDNA molecule received a unique molecular identifier from a template-switch 5' adaptor carrying 12 random nucleotides. At least 2.5 million CDR3-containing paired-end reads were obtained from each sample. First-strand cDNA synthesis was performed from all RNA using the Mint cDNA synthesis kit, with priming by a TRBC-specific oligonucleotide. Following uracil-DNA glycosylase treatment, all cDNA underwent a first 18-cycle PCR with the universal primers M1SS and BC2_uni_R. The paper's processing steps were these. For normalization, 1 million high-quality reads were randomly selected from each sample, with every read carrying a distinct molecular identifier. Reads with shared molecular identifiers were discarded instead of being binned into consensus sequences. MiTCR, with a Q25 quality threshold and the strictest error-elimination algorithm, was used for CDR3 identification, clonotype clustering and error correction. A nonparametric unseen species model using Euler transformation provided a lower-bound estimate of total TCR beta diversity. The public sequencing data were trimmed at Q25 with fastp and processed into clonotypes with MiXCR by TCRdb, which kept only in-frame beta chains. Entries are consolidated by CDR3 protein sequence, retaining the most common genes and DNA. The V and J calls were determined by TCRdb, not by the authors. The sample table records 700,000 to 1,000,000 distinct CDR3 sequences; around two fifths of these occur just once. The leading ten clones occupy about 19% of the sample.

A note on this clonotype: The specificity of this receptor is unknown. Per-base qualities were not stored, and no clone one base away is much larger.

The receptor's source is a man in his sixties in good health. The sequenced material came from blood. Recombination connected TRBV5-1 to TRBJ2-1; the D region possibly corresponds to TRBD2 (5 bases align). The CDR3 is CASSETTSYEQFF. The sequenced DNA: TGCGCCAGCAGCGAGACTACGTCTTATGAGCAGTTCTTC.